This T cell receptor (beta chain) was obtained from a study of CD8+ T cells in alopecia areata. Overall study context: Treated patients received severity scores based on the percentage of scalp area affected. General observations from the study: Among the 100 top clones, expanded CD8+ clones, like scalp clonality, were significantly decreased by tofacitinib. Researchers say the link of baseline CD8+ expansion to response remains uncertain, with one nonresponder.

Trimming shortened V by 0 bases and J by 10 bases, and 8 bases separated the two germline ends. The CDR3 has 13 amino acids. Reverse transcription of extracted RNA yielded cDNA, which provided the sequencing template. Generated by immunoSEQ multiplex PCR, the TCRdb table keeps only in-frame clones and is missing some. The sample shows 150,000 to 200,000 clones, just under 65% of them seen only once. This sample's treatment: oral pan-JAK inhibitor, 5-10 mg twice daily. CD4+ and CD8+ T cells were sorted from PBMCs stained for CD3, CD4 and CD8. In regard to this clone: Antigen unknown.

The sequence derives from a human donor with alopecia areata. Sequenced material: CD4+ T cells sorted from blood, taken between weeks 47 and 50, from a patient treated with tofacitinib. The chain links TRBV5-3 to TRBJ1-6; the D is unclear. TRBV5-3 is known as an ORF, though its function is uncertain. CDR3 in DNA: TGTGCCAGAAGCTTGGTGGGAGGATCACCCCTCCACTTT. Its translation is CARSLVGGSPLHF.